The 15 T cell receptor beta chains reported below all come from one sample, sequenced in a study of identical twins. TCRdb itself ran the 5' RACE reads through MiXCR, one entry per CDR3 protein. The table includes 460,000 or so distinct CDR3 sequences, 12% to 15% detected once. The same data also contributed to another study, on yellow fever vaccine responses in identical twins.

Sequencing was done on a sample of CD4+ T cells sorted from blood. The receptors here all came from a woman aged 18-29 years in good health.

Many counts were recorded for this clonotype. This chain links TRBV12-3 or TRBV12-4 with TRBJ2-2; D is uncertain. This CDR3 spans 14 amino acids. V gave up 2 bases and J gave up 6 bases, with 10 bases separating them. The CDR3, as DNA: TGTGCCAGCAGTTTACAGTCGCTATCCGGGGAGCTGTTTTTT. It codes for CASSLQSLSGELFF.

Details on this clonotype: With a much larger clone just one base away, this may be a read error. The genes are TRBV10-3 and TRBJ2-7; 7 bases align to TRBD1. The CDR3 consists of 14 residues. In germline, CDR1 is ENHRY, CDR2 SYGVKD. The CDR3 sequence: CAISETGAVDELYF. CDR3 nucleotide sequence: TGTGCCATCAGCGAAACAGGGGCAGTCGACGAGCTGTACTTC.

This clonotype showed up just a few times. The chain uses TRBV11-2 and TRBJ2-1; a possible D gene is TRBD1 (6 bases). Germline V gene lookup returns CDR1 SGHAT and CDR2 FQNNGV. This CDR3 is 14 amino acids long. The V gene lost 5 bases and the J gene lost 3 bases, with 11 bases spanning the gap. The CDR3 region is CASSPRDNYNEQFF. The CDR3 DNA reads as TGTGCCAGCAGCCCCCGGGACAACTACAATGAGCAGTTCTTC.

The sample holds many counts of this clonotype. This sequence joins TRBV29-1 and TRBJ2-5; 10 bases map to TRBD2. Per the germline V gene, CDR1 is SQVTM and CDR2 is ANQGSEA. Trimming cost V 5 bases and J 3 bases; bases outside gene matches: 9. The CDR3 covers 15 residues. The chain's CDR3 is CSVILASGSKETQYF. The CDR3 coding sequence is TGCAGCGTTATATTGGCTAGCGGGAGTAAAGAGACCCAGTACTTC. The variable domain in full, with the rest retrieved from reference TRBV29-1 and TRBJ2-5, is SAVISQKPSRDICQRGTSLTIQCQVDSQVTMMFWYRQQPGQSLTLIATANQGSEATYESGFVIDKFPISRPNLTFSTLTVSNMSPEDSSIYLCSVILASGSKETQYFGPGTRLLVL.

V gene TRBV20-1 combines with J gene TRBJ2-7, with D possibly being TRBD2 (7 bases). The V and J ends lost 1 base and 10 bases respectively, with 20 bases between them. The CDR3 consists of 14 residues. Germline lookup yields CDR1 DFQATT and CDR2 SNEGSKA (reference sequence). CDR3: CSARVGGAGGIQYF. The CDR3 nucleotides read TGCAGTGCTAGAGTTGGGGGGGCTGGGGGAATACAGTACTTC.

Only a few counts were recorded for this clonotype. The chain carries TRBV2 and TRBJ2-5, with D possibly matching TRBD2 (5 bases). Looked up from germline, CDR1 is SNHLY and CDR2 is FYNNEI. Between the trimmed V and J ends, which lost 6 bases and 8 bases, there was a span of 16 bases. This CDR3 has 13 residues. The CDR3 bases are TGTGCCAGCAGGGAGGACTTGAGTGGAACCCAGTACTTC. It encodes CASREDLSGTQYF.

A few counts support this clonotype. Here the CDR3 reads CASSYSGRTAASGNTIYF. CDR3 DNA: TGTGCCAGCAGTTACTCAGGCCGGACAGCGGCGTCTGGAAACACCATATATTTT. The chain links TRBV6-5 to TRBJ1-3, with D perhaps TRBD1 (6 bases). Per germline, CDR1 MNHEY and CDR2 SVGAGI. This CDR3 has 18 amino acids. The V end lost 0 bases, the J end lost 1 base, and 16 bases lay between the germline ends.

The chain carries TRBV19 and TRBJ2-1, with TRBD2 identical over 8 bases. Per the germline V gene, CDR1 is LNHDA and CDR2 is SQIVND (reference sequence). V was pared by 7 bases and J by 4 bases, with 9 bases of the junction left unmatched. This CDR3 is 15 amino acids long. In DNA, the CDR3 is TGTGCCAGTATGAGAGGGACTAGTGAGTACAATGAGCAGTTCTTC. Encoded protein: CASMRGTSEYNEQFF. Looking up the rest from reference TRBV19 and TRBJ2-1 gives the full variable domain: DGGITQSPKYLFRKEGQNVTLSCEQNLNHDAMYWYRQDPGQGLRLIYYSQIVNDFQKGDIAEGYSVSREKKESFPLTVTSAQKNPTAFYLCASMRGTSEYNEQFFGPGTRLTVL.

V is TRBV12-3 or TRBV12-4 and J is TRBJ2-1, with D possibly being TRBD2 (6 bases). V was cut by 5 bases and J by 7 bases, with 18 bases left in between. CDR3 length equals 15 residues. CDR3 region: CASSTLAVGGNEQFF. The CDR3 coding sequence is TGTGCCAGCAGTACTCTGGCGGTCGGGGGAAATGAGCAGTTCTTC.

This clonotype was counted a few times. The DNA for the CDR3 is TGTGCCAGCAGTTCTACGGGACAGAAGGGAACCATGAACACTGAAGCTTTCTTT. This translates into CASSSTGQKGTMNTEAFF. J is TRBJ1-1 and V is TRBV28, with 7 bases matching TRBD1. V shed 4 bases and J 0 bases; nucleotides not matched to a gene: 14. Germline-derived CDR1 and CDR2 are MDHEN and SYDVKM. The CDR3 runs to 18 residues.

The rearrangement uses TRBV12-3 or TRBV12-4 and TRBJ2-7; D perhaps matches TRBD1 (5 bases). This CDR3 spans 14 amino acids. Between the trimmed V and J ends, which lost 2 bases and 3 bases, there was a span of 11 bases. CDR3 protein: CASSLKGSGYEQYF. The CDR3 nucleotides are TGTGCCAGCAGTTTAAAGGGGTCTGGCTACGAGCAGTACTTC.

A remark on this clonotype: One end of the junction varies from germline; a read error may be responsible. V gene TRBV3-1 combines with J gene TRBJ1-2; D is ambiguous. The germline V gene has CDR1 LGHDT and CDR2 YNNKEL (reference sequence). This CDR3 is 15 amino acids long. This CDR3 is CASTQLRTGIYGYTF. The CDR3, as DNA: TGTGCCAGCACCCAATTGCGGACGGGGATCTATGGCTACACCTTC.

This chain's CDR3 is CASSPVFGTSGAYEQYF. In DNA, the CDR3 is TGTGCCAGCAGTCCGGTCTTCGGTACCAGCGGTGCCTACGAGCAGTACTTC. The chain is built from TRBV12-3 or TRBV12-4 and TRBJ2-7; TRBD2 is a possible D gene (5 bases). This CDR3 has 17 amino acids. The germline V and J ends were trimmed by 5 bases and 2 bases, with 22 bases remaining between them.

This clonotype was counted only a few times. The CDR3 nucleotides are TGTGCCAGCAGCCCTTCCCAGCCTTCGGGGGGTGGCTACACCTTC. It specifies CASSPSQPSGGGYTF. The chain links TRBV7-9 to TRBJ1-2, with D possibly being TRBD1 (5 bases). The V and J ends lost 5 bases and 7 bases respectively, with 20 bases between them. The CDR3 extends over 15 amino acids. Germline V gene data show CDR1 as SEHNR and CDR2 as FQNEAQ (reference sequence).

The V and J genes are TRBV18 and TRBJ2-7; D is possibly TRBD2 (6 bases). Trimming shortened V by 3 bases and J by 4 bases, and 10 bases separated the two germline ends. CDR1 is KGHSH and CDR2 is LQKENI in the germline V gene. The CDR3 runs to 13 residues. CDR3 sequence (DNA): TGTGCCAGCTCACCCTCACGGGAGTACGAGCAGTACTTC. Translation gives CASSPSREYEQYF.